The TCR beta chain described here comes from a study of blood T cell repertoires in COVID-19. Study overall: Some COVID-19 samples were acute and others convalescent; all came from the United States, Italy and Spain.

Original data processing: Cell counts per sample came from amplifying reference gene primers. TCRdb's copy holds only in-frame clones and misses some; the assay was immunoSEQ multiplex PCR. For V, J and clone size, that table is used; D and trimming come from the DNA. The data contain 300,000 to 350,000 clones, around 88% of them singletons. The CDR3 is made up of 13 amino acids. CDR1 is SGHRS, CDR2 YFSETQ, per germline. V dropped 1 base and J dropped 8 bases, with 7 bases sitting between them. The gene calls are TRBV5-1 and TRBJ1-6, with a weak D call TRBD1 (5 bases). This sequence originates from a young woman with COVID-19, enrolled during active disease. The sequencing sample was made of peripheral blood. As DNA, the CDR3 is TGCGCCAGCAGCTTGATGACAGATTCACCCCTCCACTTT. It codes for CASSLMTDSPLHF.